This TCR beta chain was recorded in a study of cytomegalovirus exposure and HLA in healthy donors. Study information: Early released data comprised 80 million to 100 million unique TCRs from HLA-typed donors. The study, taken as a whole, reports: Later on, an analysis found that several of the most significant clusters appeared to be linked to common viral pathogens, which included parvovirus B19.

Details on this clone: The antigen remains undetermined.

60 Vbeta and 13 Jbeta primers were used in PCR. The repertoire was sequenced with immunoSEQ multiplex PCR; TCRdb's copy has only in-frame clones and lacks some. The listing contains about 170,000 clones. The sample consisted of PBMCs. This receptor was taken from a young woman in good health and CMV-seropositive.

The CDR3 nucleotides read TGTGCTAGTGGTTTGGGGGGGCCAGAAAACATTCAGTACTTC. Its protein is CASGLGGPENIQYF. This sequence joins TRBV12-5 and TRBJ2-4; TRBD1 is a possible D gene (6 bases). From germline, CDR1 is LGHNT and CDR2 FRNRAP. Between the trimmed V and J ends, which lost 1 base and 5 bases, there was a span of 9 bases. This CDR3 has 14 amino acids.